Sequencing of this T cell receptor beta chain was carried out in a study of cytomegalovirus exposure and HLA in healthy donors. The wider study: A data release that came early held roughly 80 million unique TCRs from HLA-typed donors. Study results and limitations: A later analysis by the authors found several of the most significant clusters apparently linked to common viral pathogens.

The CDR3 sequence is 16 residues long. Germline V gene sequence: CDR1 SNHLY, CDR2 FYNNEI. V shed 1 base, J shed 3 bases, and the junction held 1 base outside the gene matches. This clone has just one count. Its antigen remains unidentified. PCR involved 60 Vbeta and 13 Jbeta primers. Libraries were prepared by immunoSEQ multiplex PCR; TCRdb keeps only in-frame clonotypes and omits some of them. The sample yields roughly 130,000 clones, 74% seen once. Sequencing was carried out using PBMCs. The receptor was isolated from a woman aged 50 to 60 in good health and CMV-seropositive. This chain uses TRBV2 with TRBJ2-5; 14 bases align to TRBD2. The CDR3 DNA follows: TGTGCCAGCAGTGAAGGACTAGCGGGGGGGGAAGAGACCCAGTACTTC. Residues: CASSEGLAGGEETQYF.